This paragraph covers one T cell receptor (beta chain) sequence. Its antigen is still unknown. These data come from a study of cytomegalovirus exposure and HLA in healthy donors. Findings and caveats of the study: High sensitivity and specificity were reportedly achieved when the classifier diagnosed cytomegalovirus status. Differences between HLA loci emerged in a later analysis of TCR association rates, with DRB1 most and HLA-C fewest.

Use of 60 Vbeta and 13 Jbeta primers characterized the PCR. Some clones are missing from TCRdb's copy, which holds only in-frame ones; the method was immunoSEQ multiplex PCR. The data hold 150,000 or so clones, with around 80% observed a single time. Donors were nominally healthy when sampled, though unrecorded immune exposures were likely. The origin of this receptor is a man aged 18 to 29 in good health and CMV-seropositive. Specimen: PBMCs.

CDR3 protein: CASSPAQPNQPQHF. Here the CDR3 DNA reads TGTGCCAGCTCACCGGCACAGCCCAATCAGCCCCAGCATTTT. V and J are TRBV18 and TRBJ1-5; D unclear. Trimming left V 3 bases short and J 3 bases short, with 9 bases between. Germline V gene lookup returns CDR1 KGHSH and CDR2 LQKENI. The CDR3 covers 14 residues.